This T cell receptor beta chain was profiled in a study of T cell responses to AZD1222 COVID-19 vaccine (dated by TCRdb to 2020 to 2022). Broadly, across the study: A total of around 240 trial participants underwent TCR sequencing, of whom approximately 210 received two doses of AZD1222 and about 25 received two doses of the MenACWY control vaccine. Trial participants were enrolled into age subgroups of 18-55, 56-69 and 70-plus years, which contained 148, 28 and 57 TCR-sequenced participants, respectively. What the research found in general, with its limitations: Reportedly, close to half of the unique spike-specific TCRs recognized epitopes lying outside the regions that are mutated in the B.1.351 and B.1.1.7 variants. After two AZD1222 doses, both the breadth and the depth of spike-specific TCRs were significantly higher than at day 0 and than in MenACWY recipients. Conclusions about previously exposed vaccinees were limited because only six AZD1222 recipients were SARS-CoV-2 seropositive at baseline. Because no samples from the day 14 peak response were available, repertoires could be characterized only after the peak T cell response. The vaccine-associated CD4 TCRs covered the entire spike protein, and the dominant responses fell in regions 160-218 and 743-854. The 56-69-year group was small, and its depth increase did not reach significance, likely because of low power. Most participants were white British and females outnumbered males, and the authors suggested that clonal diversity may have been underestimated.

Interpreted using the paper, the time point label stands for: about 28 days (+/-7) after the second vaccine dose. Because spike-specific TCR depth and breadth did not differ between the two schedules, AZD1222 recipients who got a second dose at roughly 4 weeks were pooled with those who got a second dose at roughly 12 weeks. Samples from vaccinated people were obtained from the UK trials COV001 and COV002, which included a single-blind randomized controlled phase 2/3 trial of AZD1222 (ChAdOx1 nCoV-19) in healthy adults. For TCRbeta chain sequencing, PBMC samples were collected from trial participants at day 0 and at day 28 after the second dose. The CDR3 regions of human TCRbeta chains were subjected to immunosequencing. Regarding the original processing steps: TCRs in the repertoires were compared against a reference library of SARS-CoV-2-specific TCRs that had been generated with the MIRA antigen-specificity platform. Breadth was defined as the fraction of unique TCRs that were SARS-CoV-2-associated. Depth was defined as the fraction of total T cells that were SARS-CoV-2-associated. Using the MIRA data, each spike-specific TCR was mapped to the spike region that the TCR reacts to and placed in a CD4 or CD8 class. Log10-transformed breadth and depth values were compared by one-way ANOVA with Sidak's multiple comparisons tests. TCRdb mirrors the immuneACCESS table, restricted to in-frame sequences. Some clones are absent from its copies; in checked studies, under half trace to an unresolved V gene, and the reason for the others is unknown. V and J calls and clone size are as listed in that table; D and trimming were resolved from the DNA. The sample table contains over 100,000 clones; only one count was recorded for under 95% of them. Together, the top ten hold about 1% of the sample.

Worth noting for this clone: It has no known antigen specificity. It has no much larger one-base neighbor in the sample; base qualities were not kept.

V and J lose 5 bases and 0 bases, and a span of 9 bases separates them. CDR1 and CDR2 are read off the germline V gene as SGHRS and YFSETQ. The CDR3 contains 14 residues, cysteine and phenylalanine counted. Here the CDR3 DNA is all that survives: 42 bases in frame from base 1. Sequenced here: peripheral blood, sampled 28 days after the second AZD1222 dose. The V and J genes are TRBV5-1 and TRBJ1-3, with an unclear D gene assignment. This TCR derives from an adult who received the AZD1222 COVID-19 vaccine. For the CDR3, the sequence is CASRIESSGNTIYF. The DNA sequence is TGCGCCAGCAGGATTGAAAGCTCTGGAAACACCATATATTTT.